This TCR beta chain was captured in a study of breast tumors, draining lymph nodes, adjacent tissues. V shed 6 bases and J shed 0 bases, with 18 bases lying between them. The germline CDR1 and CDR2 sequences are SEHNR and FQNEAQ (reference sequence). CDR3 length: 18 residues. At least ten counts were recorded for this clonotype. Breast cancer patients provided tissue from their axillary draining lymph nodes. TCRdb re-derived calls from the multiplex PCR reads in MiXCR, one entry per CDR3 protein. The sample shows some 120,000 distinct CDR3 sequences, 15% to 20% of them seen only once. The chain recombines TRBV7-9 with TRBJ1-6; unclear D gene. What was sequenced was axillary lymph node tissue. The sequence derives from a female donor with breast cancer. Some clones in this sample may be carry-over from other donors' samples. Here the CDR3 reads CASRPDTDSSSYNSPLHF. The CDR3 DNA is TGTGCCAGCAGGCCTGATACAGATTCCAGCTCCTATAATTCACCCCTCCACTTT.